The 30 T cell receptor beta chains below come from one sample, sequenced in a study of radiation and T cells in renal cell carcinoma. TCRdb's table, derived via immunoSEQ multiplex PCR, lists solely in-frame clones and lacks some. Counted here are 55,000 to 65,000 clones, around 72% occurring once; the ten biggest clones make up 7.3%. Time point described: baseline pretreatment blood. The treatment here: 15 Gy SBRT to primary tumor, nephrectomy 4 weeks later. Material: blood, obtained from a patient whose treatment included radiotherapy and nephrectomy. These receptors were collected from a man in his sixties with renal cell carcinoma.

This rearrangement joins TRBV6-5 to TRBJ1-6; 9 bases agree with TRBD1. The V and J ends lost 6 bases and 8 bases, in that order; junction bases with no gene match: 5. The length of the CDR3 is 14 residues. Germline V gene lookup returns CDR1 MNHEY and CDR2 SVGAGI. DNA for the CDR3: TGTGCCAGCAGGCCGACAGGGGGTGATTCACCCCTCCACTTT. Translating it yields CASRPTGGDSPLHF.

Concerning this clone: The sample carries other DNA sequences with the same CDR3. The chain carries TRBV6-1 and TRBJ2-5, with D possibly TRBD1 on 5 matching bases. The CDR3 contains 13 residues. Trimming took off 1 base at V and 2 bases at J, with 5 bases between the two ends. Germline V gene lookup returns CDR1 MNHNS and CDR2 SASEGT. CDR3 DNA: TGTGCCAGCAGTGAAGGACAGCAAGAGACCCAGTACTTC. Translating gives CASSEGQQETQYF.

In DNA, the CDR3 is TGTGCCACCTCCCAGGGAGCTGGAAACACCATATATTTT. Its translation: CATSQGAGNTIYF. The chain carries TRBV19 and TRBJ1-3, with D perhaps TRBD1 (5 bases). V lost 10 bases and J 2 bases, leaving 12 bases between the germline ends. Germline V CDR1 and CDR2: LNHDA, SQIVND (reference sequence). The CDR3 extends over 13 amino acids.

This chain uses TRBV25-1 with TRBJ1-3; TRBD1 aligns across 8 bases. Germline V gene sequence: CDR1 MGHDK, CDR2 SYGVNS. J lost 2 bases, V lost 4 bases, and 1 base had no gene match. CDR3 length: 14 amino acids. This CDR3 reads CASSGQGTGNTIYF. DNA for the CDR3: TGTGCCAGCAGTGGACAGGGGACTGGAAACACCATATATTTT.

In its sample, this clone was seen a few times. The rearrangement joins TRBV19 to TRBJ1-2; a possible D gene is TRBD1 (5 bases). The CDR3 covers 14 residues. Germline V gives CDR1 LNHDA, CDR2 SQIVND (reference sequence). V was pared by 7 bases and J by 4 bases, with 16 bases between. The CDR3 here is CASTAGPLSYGYTF. Here the CDR3 DNA reads TGTGCCAGTACCGCGGGGCCATTAAGCTATGGCTACACCTTC.

The V call is TRBV7-2, the J call TRBJ2-7, with D possibly matching TRBD1 (5 bases). This CDR3 comprises 15 residues. V gave up 5 bases and J gave up 2 bases, with 16 bases separating them. Germline CDR1 and CDR2: SGHTA and FQGNSA. This CDR3 is CASSRDSYQTYEQYF. CDR3 nucleotide sequence: TGTGCCAGCAGCCGTGACAGCTATCAAACCTACGAGCAGTACTTC.

V is TRBV5-1 and J is TRBJ2-2; 8 nucleotides match TRBD2. Germline lookup yields CDR1 SGHRS and CDR2 YFSETQ. The length of the CDR3 is 16 residues. V dropped 0 bases and J dropped 2; count of bases not matched to a gene: 3. Here the CDR3 DNA reads TGCGCCAGCAGCTTGGGTAGCGGGGTTAACACCGGGGAGCTGTTTTTT. Protein sequence: CASSLGSGVNTGELFF. The complete variable domain, with remaining parts taken from reference TRBV5-1 and TRBJ2-2, reads KAGVTQTPRYLIKTRGQQVTLSCSPISGHRSVSWYQQTPGQGLQFLFEYFSETQRNKGNFPGRFSGRQFSNSRSEMNVSTLELGDSALYLCASSLGSGVNTGELFFGEGSRLTVL.

The rearrangement uses TRBV14 and TRBJ2-3; no reliable D call. With 4 bases removed from V and 2 bases from J, the gap between germline ends came to 13 bases. Per germline, CDR1 SGHDN and CDR2 FVKESK. This CDR3 spans 15 amino acids. The CDR3 protein is CASSRTGWDTDTQYF. Written as DNA, the CDR3 is TGTGCCAGCAGCCGGACGGGCTGGGACACAGATACGCAGTATTTT.

The chain employs TRBV5-5 and TRBJ1-2, with D unclear. CDR1 SGHKS and CDR2 YYEKEE come from the germline V gene (reference sequence). V shed 0 bases and J shed 9 bases, with 12 bases lying between them. The CDR3 is 13 residues long. CDR3 residues: CASSLGRDYSYTF. The DNA for the CDR3 is TGTGCCAGCAGCTTGGGTAGGGATTATAGCTACACCTTC.

The V gene is TRBV19, the J gene TRBJ1-1; D perhaps matches TRBD1 (6 bases). This CDR3 has 13 amino acids. Per the germline V gene, CDR1 is LNHDA and CDR2 is SQIVND (reference sequence). Trimming removed 9 bases at V and 0 bases at J, with 11 bases between. CDR3 residues: CASQDRMNTEAFF. CDR3 sequence (DNA): TGTGCCAGCCAAGACAGGATGAACACTGAAGCTTTCTTT.

The genes are TRBV7-9 and TRBJ2-3; D may match TRBD1 or TRBD2 (5 bases each). The germline V gene encodes CDR1 SEHNR and CDR2 FQNEAQ (reference sequence). V was clipped by 5 bases and J by 6 bases, with 18 bases between them. CDR3 length: 15 amino acids. The CDR3 sequence is CASSATGALGDTQYF. DNA for the CDR3: TGTGCCAGCAGCGCGACCGGGGCCCTGGGGGATACGCAGTATTTT.

The chain uses TRBV5-1 and TRBJ1-2; 8 positions agree with TRBD1. The CDR3 covers 14 residues. Per germline, CDR1 SGHRS and CDR2 YFSETQ. After removal of 0 bases from V and 6 bases from J, the junction contained 4 bases not matched to a gene. The CDR3 coding sequence is TGCGCCAGCAGCTTGGACAGGGGGTCGGATGGCTACACCTTC. Its translation: CASSLDRGSDGYTF.

This rearrangement joins TRBV10-1 to TRBJ2-3; 7 bases are a match to TRBD2. Losses at the gene ends were 3 bases for V and 3 bases for J; bases not matched to a gene: 6. The CDR3 contains 15 residues. Germline V gives CDR1 WNHNN, CDR2 SYGVQD (reference sequence). CDR3 region: CASSENRGVTDTQYF. The CDR3, as DNA: TGCGCCAGCAGTGAAAACCGGGGGGTGACAGATACGCAGTATTTT.

This chain connects TRBV4-3 to TRBJ2-7, with D perhaps assigned TRBD1 or TRBD2 (5 bases each). The ends were cut back, 1 base at V and 3 bases at J, with 19 bases in the middle. Germline CDR1 is LGHNA and CDR2 is YSLEER. The length of the CDR3 is 17 residues. The CDR3 region has the DNA TGCGCCAGCAGCCAAGTCTCGGGCCGGGACGGAGACTACGAGCAGTACTTC. Its protein is CASSQVSGRDGDYEQYF.

The chain joins TRBV27 to TRBJ2-6; perhaps D is TRBD1 or TRBD2 (6 bases each). The V gene's germline CDR1 is MNHEY and CDR2 SMNVEV (reference sequence). CDR3 length: 17 residues. Trimming shortened V by 4 bases and J by 0 bases, and 13 bases separated the two germline ends. CDR3 nucleotides: TGTGCCAGCAGTTACTCGGGGGCTAACTCTGGGGCCAACGTCCTGACTTTC. Translation gives CASSYSGANSGANVLTF.

The table lists this clone with a few counts. The chain has TRBV11-2 and TRBJ2-3, with D perhaps matching TRBD2 (6 bases). The germline V and J ends were trimmed by 5 bases and 4 bases, with 13 bases remaining between them. From germline, CDR1 is SGHAT and CDR2 FQNNGV. The CDR3 is 14 residues long. In DNA form, the CDR3 reads TGTGCCAGCAGCCCCGGGGGTGGGCCAGATACGCAGTATTTT. This gives the protein CASSPGGGPDTQYF.

The J gene is TRBJ2-5, the V gene TRBV7-3; tentatively, D is TRBD1 (5 bases). The germline V and J ends were trimmed by 2 bases and 4 bases, with 8 bases remaining between them. Germline CDR1 and CDR2: SGHTA and FQGTGA. There are 13 residues in the CDR3. The CDR3: CASSLGARETQYF. In nucleotides, the CDR3 is TGTGCCAGCAGCTTAGGGGCCCGAGAGACCCAGTACTTC.

This clone was seen more than once but under ten times. V usage is TRBV14 and J usage is TRBJ1-1; TRBD1 is a possible D gene (6 bases). Trimming removed 3 bases from V and 1 base from J, with 12 bases in between. Germline V gives CDR1 SGHDN, CDR2 FVKESK. The CDR3 runs 15 residues. CDR3 loop: CASSQGGAPNTEAFF. For the CDR3, the DNA is TGTGCCAGCAGCCAGGGGGGGGCACCGAACACTGAAGCTTTCTTT.

The chain uses TRBV7-9 and TRBJ1-1, with D hard to call. This CDR3 has 13 residues. Trimming took off 9 bases at V and 0 bases at J, with 11 bases between the two ends. In germline, CDR1 is SEHNR, CDR2 FQNEAQ (reference sequence). The CDR3, as DNA: TGTGCCAGAGAAGGCCCCATGAACACTGAAGCTTTCTTT. As protein: CAREGPMNTEAFF.

The chain links TRBV5-5 to TRBJ1-4, with TRBD1 as a possible D gene (6 bases). CDR1 is SGHKS and CDR2 is YYEKEE in the germline V gene (reference sequence). The length of the CDR3 is 14 residues. V gave up 2 bases and J gave up 6 bases, with 11 bases separating them. CDR3 in DNA: TGTGCCAGCAGCTTATGGGGGCATGATGAAAAACTGTTTTTT. Amino acids: CASSLWGHDEKLFF.

CDR3 nucleotides: TGTGCCAGCAGCGTAGAGGGTTCCCGACCCGGGGAGCTGTTTTTT. Translation: CASSVEGSRPGELFF. The chain joins TRBV9 to TRBJ2-2; D gene unclear. The germline CDR1 and CDR2 sequences are SGDLS and YYNGEE. The CDR3 runs to 15 residues. The V and J ends lost 0 bases and 6 bases respectively, with 12 bases between them.

This clone has only a few counts. The chain is built from TRBV4-2 and TRBJ2-5; 7 bases fit TRBD1. CDR1 and CDR2 (germline): LGHNA, YNFKEQ. Losses at the gene ends were 6 bases for V and 5 bases for J; bases not matched to a gene: 6. This CDR3 comprises 13 residues. CDR3 DNA sequence: TGTGCCAGCAGACCAGGGGGATTGGAGACCCAGTACTTC. Its translation is CASRPGGLETQYF.

The J gene is TRBJ1-4, the V gene TRBV19, with 9 bases fitting TRBD1. The CDR3 has 16 amino acids. The J segment lost 2 bases and the V segment lost 6 bases, leaving 7 bases of the junction unmatched. CDR1 is LNHDA and CDR2 is SQIVND in the germline V gene (reference sequence). This CDR3 reads CASSRDRALTNEKLFF. CDR3 in DNA: TGTGCCAGTAGCAGGGACAGGGCACTGACTAATGAAAAACTGTTTTTT.

The V call is TRBV10-2, the J call TRBJ2-7; D is unresolved. CDR1 is WSHSY, CDR2 SAAADI, per germline. The CDR3 runs to 14 residues. The V end was cut by 1 base, the J end by 2 bases, with 9 bases between. The CDR3: CASSEYPQTYEQYF. The CDR3 DNA reads as TGCGCCAGCAGTGAGTATCCTCAAACCTACGAGCAGTACTTC.

This rearrangement joins TRBV4-1 to TRBJ2-3; D is tentatively TRBD1 or TRBD2 (5 bases each). The CDR3 is 15 amino acids. Looked up from germline, CDR1 is MGHRA and CDR2 is YSYEKL. V lost 4 bases, J lost 2 bases, and 13 bases lay in between. This CDR3 is CASSPSGALTDTQYF. The CDR3 DNA reads as TGCGCCAGCAGCCCCTCCGGGGCTCTCACAGATACGCAGTATTTT.

The chain is built from TRBV27 and TRBJ2-7; no reliable D call. This CDR3 spans 13 amino acids. Germline assignment: CDR1 MNHEY and CDR2 SMNVEV (reference sequence). Trimming cost V 6 bases and J 2 bases, with 11 bases left between them. The CDR3 coding sequence is TGTGCCAGCAGGGGAATTTCCGCCTACGAGCAGTACTTC. Its protein is CASRGISAYEQYF.

The chain uses TRBV10-3 and TRBJ1-2, with D perhaps matching TRBD1 (5 bases). Germline V gene data show CDR1 as ENHRY and CDR2 as SYGVKD. Trimming removed 0 bases from V and 3 bases from J, with 17 bases in between. The CDR3 contains 17 residues. CDR3 coding DNA: TGTGCCATCAGTGAGTCGTTGATTCCAGGGAGGGACTATGGCTACACCTTC. Translated: CAISESLIPGRDYGYTF.

The chain uses TRBV5-1 and TRBJ2-1, with D uncertain. This CDR3 region has 13 residues. Germline V lookup: CDR1 SGHRS, CDR2 YFSETQ. The V end lost 1 base, the J end lost 7 bases, and 9 bases lay between the germline ends. CDR3 bases: TGCGCCAGCAGCTTGTCAACTAAAAATGAGCAGTTCTTC. Encoded protein: CASSLSTKNEQFF.

This clone showed up just once. This sequence joins TRBV28 and TRBJ1-3, with D hard to call. Trimming shortened V by 6 bases and J by 5 bases, and 5 bases separated the two germline ends. This CDR3 is built from 11 residues. Germline V gives CDR1 MDHEN, CDR2 SYDVKM. The CDR3: CASRQRNTIYF. DNA for the CDR3: TGTGCCAGCAGGCAAAGAAACACCATATATTTT.

The chain uses TRBV19 and TRBJ2-7; 7 nucleotides align to TRBD1. This CDR3 comprises 15 residues. V dropped 9 bases and J dropped 2; count of bases not matched to a gene: 13. Per germline, CDR1 LNHDA and CDR2 SQIVND (reference sequence). Here the CDR3 DNA reads TGTGCCAGCCTTCCCGATGGGGACAGCCCCTACGAGCAGTACGTC. Amino acid sequence: CASLPDGDSPYEQYV.